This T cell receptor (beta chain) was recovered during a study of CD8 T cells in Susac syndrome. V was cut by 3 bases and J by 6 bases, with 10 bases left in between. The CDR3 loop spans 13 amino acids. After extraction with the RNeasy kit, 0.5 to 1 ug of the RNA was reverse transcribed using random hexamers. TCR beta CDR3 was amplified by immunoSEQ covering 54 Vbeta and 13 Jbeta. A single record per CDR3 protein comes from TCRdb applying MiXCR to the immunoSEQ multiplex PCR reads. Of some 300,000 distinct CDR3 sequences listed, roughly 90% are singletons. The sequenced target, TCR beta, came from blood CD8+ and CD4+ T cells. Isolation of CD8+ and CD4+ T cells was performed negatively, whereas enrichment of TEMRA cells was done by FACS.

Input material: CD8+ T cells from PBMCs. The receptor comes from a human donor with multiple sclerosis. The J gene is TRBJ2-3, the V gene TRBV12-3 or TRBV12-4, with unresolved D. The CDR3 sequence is CASSLIRIDTQYF. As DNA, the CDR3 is TGTGCCAGCAGTTTGATTAGGATCGATACGCAGTATTTT.